Included here is one T cell receptor beta chain sequence, with context. Its antigen is not identified. This record belongs to a study of vaccination and CD4 T cells after COVID-19. Turning to the study itself: The authors exposed cells to overlapping spike peptides derived from SARS-CoV-2, HCoV-NL63, HCoV-OC43 and HCoV-229E.

The CDR3 has 15 residues. V trimming: 5 bases; J trimming: 5 bases; junction bases outside the gene matches: 9. Treatment given: roughly 10-day PBMC culture with coronavirus spike peptide pools or control peptides (ViraFEST assay). At the Johns Hopkins FTIC core, DNA taken from cultured CD4+ T cells was sequenced by way of the Oncomine TCR Beta short-read assay. It was from cultured CD4+ T cells that genomic DNA was extracted. TCRdb reprocessed the PCR reads via MiXCR and lists one record per CDR3 protein. The table has some 13,000 distinct CDR3 sequences, 50% seen once. The study's findings and limits: Relatively few convalescent patients were studied, without early post-infection timepoints. In convalescent patients, 304 of 307 vaccine-specific clones were spike mono-reactive.

This TCR was recovered from a human donor who had recovered from COVID-19. The gene calls are TRBV12-3 or TRBV12-4 and TRBJ2-5; TRBD1 agrees at 9 bases. Sequencing was done on a sample of CD4+ T cells from blood, cultured in vitro. CDR3 DNA sequence: TGTGCCAGCAGTCCGGGACAGGGCCAATTTGAGACCCAGTACTTC. Its translation: CASSPGQGQFETQYF.